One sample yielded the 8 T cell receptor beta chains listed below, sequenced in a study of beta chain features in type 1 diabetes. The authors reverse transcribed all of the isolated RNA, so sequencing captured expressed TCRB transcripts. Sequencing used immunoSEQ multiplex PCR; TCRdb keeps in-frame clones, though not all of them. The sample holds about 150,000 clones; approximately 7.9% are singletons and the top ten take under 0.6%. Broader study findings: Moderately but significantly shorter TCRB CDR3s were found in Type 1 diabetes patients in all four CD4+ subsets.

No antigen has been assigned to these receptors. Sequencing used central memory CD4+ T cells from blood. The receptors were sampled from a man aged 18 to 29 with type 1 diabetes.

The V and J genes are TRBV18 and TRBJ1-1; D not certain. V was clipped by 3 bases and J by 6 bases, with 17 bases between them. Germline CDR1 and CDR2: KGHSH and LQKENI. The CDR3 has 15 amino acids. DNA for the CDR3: TGTGCCAGCTCACCCCATCCGGGAGCATCGGCTGAAGCTTTCTTT. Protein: CASSPHPGASAEAFF. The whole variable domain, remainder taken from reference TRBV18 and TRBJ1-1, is NAGVMQNPRHLVRRRGQEARLRCSPMKGHSHVYWYRQLPEEGLKFMVYLQKENIIDESGMPKERFSAEFPKEGPSILRIQQVVRGDSAAYFCASSPHPGASAEAFFGQGTRLTVV.

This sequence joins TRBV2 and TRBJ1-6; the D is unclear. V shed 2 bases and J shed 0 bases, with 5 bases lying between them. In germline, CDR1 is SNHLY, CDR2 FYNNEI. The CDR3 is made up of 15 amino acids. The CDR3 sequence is CASSEYLSYNSPLHF. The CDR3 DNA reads TGTGCCAGCAGTGAATATCTCTCCTATAATTCACCCCTCCACTTT. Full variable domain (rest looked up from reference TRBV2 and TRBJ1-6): EPEVTQTPSHQVTQMGQEVILRCVPISNHLYFYWYRQILGQKVEFLVSFYNNEISEKSEIFDDQFSVERPDGSNFTLKIRSTKLEDSAMYFCASSEYLSYNSPLHFGNGTRLTVT.

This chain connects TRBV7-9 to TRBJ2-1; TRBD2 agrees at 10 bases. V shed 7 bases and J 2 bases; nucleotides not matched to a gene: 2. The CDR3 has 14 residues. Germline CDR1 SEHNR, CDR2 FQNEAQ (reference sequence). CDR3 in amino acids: CASITSGAYNEQFF. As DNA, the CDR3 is TGTGCCAGCATCACTAGCGGGGCCTACAATGAGCAGTTCTTC.

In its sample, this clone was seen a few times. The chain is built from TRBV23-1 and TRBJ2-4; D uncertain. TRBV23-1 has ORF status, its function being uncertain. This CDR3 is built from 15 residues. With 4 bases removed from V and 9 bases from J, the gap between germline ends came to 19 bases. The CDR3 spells CASSRHTIYSGIQYF. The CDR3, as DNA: TGCGCCAGCAGTCGCCACACCATTTACTCGGGCATTCAGTACTTC.

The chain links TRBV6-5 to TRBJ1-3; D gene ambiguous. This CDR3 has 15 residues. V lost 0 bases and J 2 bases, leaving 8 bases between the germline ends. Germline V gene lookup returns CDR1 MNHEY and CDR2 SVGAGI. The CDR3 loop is CASSYSIQTGNTIYF. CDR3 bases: TGTGCCAGCAGTTACTCGATACAGACTGGAAACACCATATATTTT.

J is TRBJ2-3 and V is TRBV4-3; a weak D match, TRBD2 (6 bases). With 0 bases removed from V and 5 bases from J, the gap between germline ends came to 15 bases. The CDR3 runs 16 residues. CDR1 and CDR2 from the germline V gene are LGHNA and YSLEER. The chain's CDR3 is CASSQDRGLRRDTQYF. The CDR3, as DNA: TGCGCCAGCAGCCAAGATCGGGGACTCAGACGAGATACGCAGTATTTT.

Written as DNA, the CDR3 is TGTGCCACCAGCTGGGACCCTCAGGGGGAAAACGAGCAGTACTTC. The encoded protein is CATSWDPQGENEQYF. The chain recombines TRBV15 with TRBJ2-7; 7 bases match TRBD1. CDR3 length: 15 residues. V gave up 5 bases and J gave up 5 bases; unmatched junction bases: 12. Germline-derived CDR1 and CDR2 are LNHNV and YYDKDF (reference sequence).

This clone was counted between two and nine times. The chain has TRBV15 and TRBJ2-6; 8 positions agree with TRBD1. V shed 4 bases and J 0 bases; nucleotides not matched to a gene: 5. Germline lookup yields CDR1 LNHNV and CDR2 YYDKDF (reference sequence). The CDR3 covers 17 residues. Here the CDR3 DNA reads TGTGCCACCAGCAAGACAGGGGCAATCTCTGGGGCCAACGTCCTGACTTTC. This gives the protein CATSKTGAISGANVLTF. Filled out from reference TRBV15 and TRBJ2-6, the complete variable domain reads DAMVIQNPRYQVTQFGKPVTLSCSQTLNHNVMYWYQQKSSQAPKLLFHYYDKDFNNEADTPDNFQSRRPNTSFCFLDIRSPGLGDTAMYLCATSKTGAISGANVLTFGAGSRLTVL.